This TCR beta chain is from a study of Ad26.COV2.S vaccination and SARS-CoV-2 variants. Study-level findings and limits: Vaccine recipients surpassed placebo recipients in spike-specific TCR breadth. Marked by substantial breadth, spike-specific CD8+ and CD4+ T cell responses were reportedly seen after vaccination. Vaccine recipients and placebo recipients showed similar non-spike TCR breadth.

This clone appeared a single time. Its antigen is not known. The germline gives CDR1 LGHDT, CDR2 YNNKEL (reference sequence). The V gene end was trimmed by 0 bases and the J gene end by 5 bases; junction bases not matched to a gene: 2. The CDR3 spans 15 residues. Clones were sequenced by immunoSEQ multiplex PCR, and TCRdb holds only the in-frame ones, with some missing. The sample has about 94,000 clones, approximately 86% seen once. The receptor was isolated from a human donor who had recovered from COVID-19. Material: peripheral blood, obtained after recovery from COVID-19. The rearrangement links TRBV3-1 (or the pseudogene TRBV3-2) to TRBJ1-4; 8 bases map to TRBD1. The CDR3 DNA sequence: TGTGCCAGCAGCCAAGAATGGACAGGGAATGAAAAACTGTTTTTT. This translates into CASSQEWTGNEKLFF.